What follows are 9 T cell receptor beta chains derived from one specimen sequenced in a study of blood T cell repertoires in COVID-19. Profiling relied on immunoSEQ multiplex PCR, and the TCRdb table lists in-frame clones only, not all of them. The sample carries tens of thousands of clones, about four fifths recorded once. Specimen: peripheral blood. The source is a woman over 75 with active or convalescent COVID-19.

CDR3 protein: CACTSGGYNEQFF. DNA for the CDR3: TGTGCCTGTACTAGCGGGGGATACAATGAGCAGTTCTTC. The chain has TRBV30 and TRBJ2-1; 11 bases agree with TRBD2. CDR1 and CDR2 from the germline V gene are GTSNPN and SVGIG (reference sequence). This CDR3 is built from 13 residues. Trimming cost V 6 bases and J 4 bases; bases outside gene matches: 2.

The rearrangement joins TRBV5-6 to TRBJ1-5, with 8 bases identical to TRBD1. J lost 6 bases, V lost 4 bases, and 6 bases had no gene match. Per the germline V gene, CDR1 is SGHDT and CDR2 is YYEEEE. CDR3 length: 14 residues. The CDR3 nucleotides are TGTGCCAGCAGCCGTGGGACAGGATCTCAGCCCCAGCATTTT. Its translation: CASSRGTGSQPQHF.

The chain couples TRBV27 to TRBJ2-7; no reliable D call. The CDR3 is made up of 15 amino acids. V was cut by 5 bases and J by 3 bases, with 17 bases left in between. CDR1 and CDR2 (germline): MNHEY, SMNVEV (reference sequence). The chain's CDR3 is CASSRHDTGLYEQYF. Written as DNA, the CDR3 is TGTGCCAGCAGTCGTCACGATACGGGTCTCTACGAGCAGTACTTC.

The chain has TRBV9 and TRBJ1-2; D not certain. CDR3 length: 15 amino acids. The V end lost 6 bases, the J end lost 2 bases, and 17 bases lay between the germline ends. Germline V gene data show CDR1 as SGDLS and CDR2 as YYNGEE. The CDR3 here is CASNSGELLNYGYTF. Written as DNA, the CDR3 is TGTGCCAGCAACTCCGGAGAGCTCCTGAACTATGGCTACACCTTC.

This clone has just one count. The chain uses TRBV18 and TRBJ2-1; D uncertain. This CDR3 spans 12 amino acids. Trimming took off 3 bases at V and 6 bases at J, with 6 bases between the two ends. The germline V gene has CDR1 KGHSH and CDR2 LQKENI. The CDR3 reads CASSPNGNEQFF. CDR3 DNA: TGTGCCAGCTCACCCAACGGCAATGAGCAGTTCTTC.

DNA for the CDR3: TGTGCCAGCAGCTTAGGCCACAGCTACGAGCAGTACTTC. It codes for CASSLGHSYEQYF. The chain has TRBV7-2 and TRBJ2-7; D unresolved. V was trimmed by 1 base and J by 3 bases, leaving 7 bases between them. This CDR3 is built from 13 residues. Germline V gene sequence: CDR1 SGHTA, CDR2 FQGNSA.

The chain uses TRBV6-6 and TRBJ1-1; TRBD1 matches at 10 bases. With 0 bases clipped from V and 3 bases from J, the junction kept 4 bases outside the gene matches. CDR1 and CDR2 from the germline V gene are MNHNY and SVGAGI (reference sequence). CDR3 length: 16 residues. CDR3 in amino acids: CASSYSRTGGYTEAFF. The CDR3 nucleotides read TGTGCCAGCAGTTACTCCCGGACAGGGGGGTACACTGAAGCTTTCTTT.

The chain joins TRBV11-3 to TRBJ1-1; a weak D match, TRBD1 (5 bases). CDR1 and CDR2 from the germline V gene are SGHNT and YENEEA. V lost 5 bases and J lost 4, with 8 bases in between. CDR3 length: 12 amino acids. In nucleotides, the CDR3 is TGTGCCAGCAGCCGGGGGGGCACTGAAGCTTTCTTT. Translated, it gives CASSRGGTEAFF. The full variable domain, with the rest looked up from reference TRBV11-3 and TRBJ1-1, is EAGVVQSPRYKIIEKKQPVAFWCNPISGHNTLYWYLQNLGQGPELLIRYENEEAVDDSQLPKDRFSAERLKGVDSTLKIQPAELGDSAVYLCASSRGGTEAFFGQGTRLTVV.

CDR3 DNA sequence: TGTGCCAGCAGTTCCGAGCGGGGGGGCTCAGATGAGCAGTTCTTC. Amino acid sequence: CASSSERGGSDEQFF. J is TRBJ2-1 and V is TRBV6-2 or TRBV6-3; 10 nucleotides align to TRBD2. CDR3 size: 15 residues. Germline assignment: CDR1 MNHEY and CDR2 SVGEGT. Trimming at V came to 4 bases and at J to 8 bases, leaving 8 bases not matched to a gene.